The 10 T cell receptor beta chains in this list originate from one sample, sequenced in a study of blood T cells in healthy people across ages. It was with a sample-barcoded 5' primer and a J-beta primer mix that a second PCR of roughly 7 to 11 cycles was run. MiXCR, applied by TCRdb to the 5' RACE reads, yields one record per CDR3 protein. Among approximately 820,000 distinct CDR3 sequences, 44% were seen once, and the ten largest hold about 21%. Sequenced material: blood. The origin of the receptors is a man in his sixties in good health.

The chain couples TRBV11-3 to TRBJ1-2; D is ambiguous. V was shortened by 1 base and J by 8 bases, with 14 bases between the two germline ends. The CDR3 is 14 amino acids. Germline V lookup: CDR1 SGHNT, CDR2 YENEEA. The CDR3 nucleotides read TGTGCCAGCAGCTTAGGGCTGGGTTCGAGGGGCTACACCTTC. It codes for CASSLGLGSRGYTF.

The chain employs TRBV4-3 and TRBJ1-4; D is uncertain. The CDR3 has 15 residues. Germline V gene lookup returns CDR1 LGHNA and CDR2 YSLEER. Deletions cut 0 bases from V and 2 bases from J, with 7 bases between. The CDR3, as DNA: TGCGCCAGCAGCCAAGATTTGGGGACTAATGAAAAACTGTTTTTT. Residues: CASSQDLGTNEKLFF.

This clonotype appeared many times. CDR3 DNA sequence: TGTGCCATCAGTGAAGGGGACGTAACCTACGAGCAGTACTTC. It codes for CAISEGDVTYEQYF. V and J are TRBV10-3 and TRBJ2-7, with D perhaps given as TRBD1 or TRBD2 (5 bases each). Germline CDR1 reads ENHRY; CDR2 reads SYGVKD. Trimming removed 3 bases from V and 2 bases from J, with 11 bases in between. CDR3 length: 14 residues.

The chain joins TRBV30 to TRBJ1-2, with D perhaps matching TRBD1 (5 bases). The CDR3 is 15 amino acids. Trimming stripped 3 bases from V and 5 bases from J, with 19 bases between. Per germline, CDR1 GTSNPN and CDR2 SVGIG (reference sequence). The CDR3 is CAWRGTLLGMYGYTF. The DNA of the CDR3 is TGTGCCTGGAGGGGGACCCTCCTAGGGATGTATGGCTACACCTTC.

The genes are TRBV28 and TRBJ2-7; D might be TRBD2 (6 bases). The CDR3 contains 16 residues. From germline, CDR1 is MDHEN and CDR2 SYDVKM. V lost 2 bases to trimming and J lost 0 bases, with 14 bases between them. The CDR3 protein is CASSLSGPGSSYEQYF. For the CDR3, the DNA is TGTGCCAGCAGTTTAAGCGGGCCGGGGTCCTCCTACGAGCAGTACTTC.

The CDR3: CASSDRSLLAGDAYEQYF. CDR3 DNA: TGTGCCAGCAGTGATCGCTCACTTCTAGCGGGGGACGCCTACGAGCAGTACTTC. The V gene is TRBV6-1, the J gene TRBJ2-7; 10 bases line up with TRBD2. Germline V CDR1 and CDR2: MNHNS, SASEGT. The CDR3 has 18 amino acids. J gave up 2 bases and V 3 bases, and 13 bases lay outside the gene matches.

This clonotype turned up a few times. The chain links TRBV6-2 or TRBV6-3 to TRBJ2-7, with 8 bases matching TRBD2. The CDR3 is 17 amino acids. CDR1 and CDR2 (germline): MNHEY, SVGEGT. Trimming at V came to 2 bases and at J to 1 base, leaving 10 bases not matched to a gene. The CDR3 nucleotides are TGTGCCAGCAGTTACCTCCCGGGGCGGGGGGATTCCTACGAGCAGTACTTC. Its translation: CASSYLPGRGDSYEQYF.

The chain employs TRBV6-2 or TRBV6-3 and TRBJ2-5, with D possibly being TRBD1 or TRBD2 (5 bases each). CDR3 size: 15 residues. The germline V gene has CDR1 MNHEY and CDR2 SVGEGT. Trimming stripped 4 bases from V and 2 bases from J, with 14 bases between. CDR3 region: CASSSGRGRQETQYF. The CDR3 region has the DNA TGTGCCAGCAGTTCAGGCCGGGGCCGTCAAGAGACCCAGTACTTC.

The chain couples TRBV15 to TRBJ2-7, with 7 bases matching TRBD2. The J call could be wrong; TRBJ2-5 is a better fit for the DNA end. Germline CDR1 reads LNHNV; CDR2 reads YYDKDF (reference sequence). The CDR3 spans 13 residues. CDR3 nucleotide sequence: TGTGCCACCAGCTTTCCCGGGGGGGAGACCCAGTACTTC. Amino acids: CATSFPGGETQYF.

The chain uses TRBV20-1 and TRBJ1-1; D uncertain. The CDR3 covers 15 residues. The germline CDR1 and CDR2 sequences are DFQATT and SNEGSKA (reference sequence). Trimming took off 2 bases at V and 0 bases at J, with 13 bases between the two ends. DNA for the CDR3: TGCAGTGCTAGATTTAGGATAGGTGTGAACACTGAAGCTTTCTTT. Its translation is CSARFRIGVNTEAFF.